The clone carrying this T cell receptor (beta chain) was observed a single time. CDR1 and CDR2 from the germline V gene are MNHNS and SASEGT. V was clipped by 6 bases and J by 1 base, with 13 bases between them. CDR3 length equals 15 residues. As originally analysed: Amplified reference gene primers provided the basis for estimating nucleated cell counts. Generated by immunoSEQ multiplex PCR, the TCRdb table keeps only in-frame clones and is missing some. V, J and clone size were drawn from that table, and D and trimming were deduced from the DNA. The table records over 300,000 clones, approximately 87% of them present only once. The data originate from a study of blood T cell repertoires in COVID-19.

Specimen: PBMCs or T cells enriched from blood (not recorded which). The chain is built from TRBV6-1 and TRBJ1-5; D might be TRBD1 (6 bases). The clonotype originates from a woman in her 30s with acute COVID-19. The CDR3 DNA sequence: TGTGCCAGCAGCCTTACCGGGACAAGCAATCAGCCCCAGCATTTT. Amino acids: CASSLTGTSNQPQHF.